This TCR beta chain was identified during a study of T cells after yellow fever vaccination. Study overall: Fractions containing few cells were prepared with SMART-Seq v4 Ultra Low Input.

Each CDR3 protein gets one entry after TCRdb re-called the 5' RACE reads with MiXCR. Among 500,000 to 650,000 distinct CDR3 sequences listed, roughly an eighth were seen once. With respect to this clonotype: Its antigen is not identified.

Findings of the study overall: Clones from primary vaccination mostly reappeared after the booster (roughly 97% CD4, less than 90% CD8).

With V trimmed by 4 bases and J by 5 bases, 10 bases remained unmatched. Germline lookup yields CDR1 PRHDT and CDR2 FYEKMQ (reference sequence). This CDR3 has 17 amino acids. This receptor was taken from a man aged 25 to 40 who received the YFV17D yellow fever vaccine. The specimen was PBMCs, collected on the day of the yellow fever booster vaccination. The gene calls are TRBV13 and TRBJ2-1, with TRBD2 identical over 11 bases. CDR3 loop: CASSSTLAGDGHNEQFF. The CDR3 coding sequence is TGTGCCAGCAGCTCCACACTAGCGGGAGACGGCCACAATGAGCAGTTCTTC.